Listed below are T cell receptor beta chains from one sample, sequenced in a study of blood T cells in healthy people across ages. MiXCR, applied by TCRdb to the 5' RACE reads, yields one record per CDR3 protein. The profile shows about 1.1 million distinct CDR3 sequences, more than 30% of them singletons. Sequenced material: blood. These receptors were obtained from a man younger than 30 in good health. The CDR3 runs from the conserved cysteine through the conserved F or W. D genes are given only for firm matches. Clone sizes are given selectively: once, few, many, or a class where the clone is expanded.

clone_size | d_call | j_call | v_call | cdr3_length | cdr3_aa | cdr3_nt
- | - | TRBJ2-7 | TRBV20-1 | 14 | CSARTMDSTYEQYF | TGCAGTGCCAGAACGATGGACTCCACCTACGAGCAGTACTTC
few | TRBD1 | TRBJ2-7 | TRBV7-9 | 18 | CASSSEGPDRSSFYEQYF | TGTGCCAGCAGCTCAGAGGGCCCGGACAGGTCCTCCTTCTACGAGCAGTACTTC
few | - | TRBJ2-1 | TRBV12-3/TRBV12-4 | 17 | CASSSLGEASSYNEQFF | TGTGCCAGCAGTTCGCTCGGGGAGGCCAGCTCCTACAATGAGCAGTTCTTC
few | TRBD1 | TRBJ2-3 | TRBV18 | 16 | CASSPDRGSSTDTQYF | TGTGCCAGCTCACCAGACAGGGGGTCTAGCACAGATACGCAGTATTTT
few | - | TRBJ1-2 | TRBV27 | 12 | CASSSRGNGYTF | TGTGCCAGCAGCTCGAGGGGGAATGGCTACACCTTC
- | TRBD2 | TRBJ2-3 | TRBV7-2 | 15 | CASSLGSGGSDTQYF | TGTGCCAGCAGCTTAGGGAGCGGGGGCTCAGATACGCAGTATTTT
- | - | TRBJ2-1 | TRBV4-3 | 14 | CASSQDGRGGEQFF | TGCGCCAGCAGCCAAGATGGCAGGGGGGGTGAGCAGTTCTTC
few | - | TRBJ2-7 | TRBV6-1 | 16 | CASSESGDPLNYEQYF | TGTGCCAGCAGTGAATCCGGAGACCCTTTAAACTACGAGCAGTACTTC
- | - | TRBJ1-3 | TRBV5-1 | 15 | CASSLPEYSGNTIYF | TGCGCCAGCAGCTTGCCGGAGTACTCTGGAAACACCATATATTTT
- | TRBD2 | TRBJ2-4 | TRBV5-1 | 15 | CASSSGALAKNIQYF | TGCGCTAGCAGCAGCGGGGCCCTGGCCAAAAACATTCAGTACTTC
- | - | TRBJ2-1 | TRBV9 | 14 | CASSVGGTDNERFF | TGTGCCAGCAGCGTTGGTGGCACCGACAATGAGCGGTTCTTC
- | TRBD1 | TRBJ2-1 | TRBV5-6 | 14 | CASSLRDSQETQFF | TGTGCCAGCAGCTTGAGGGACAGCCAAGAGACCCAGTTCTTC
few | - | TRBJ1-5 | TRBV9 | 13 | CASSVAINQPQHF | TGTGCCAGCAGCGTAGCCATTAATCAGCCCCAGCATTTT
many | - | TRBJ1-2 | TRBV12-3/TRBV12-4 | 15 | CASSLGPGSYYGYTF | TGTGCCAGCAGTTTAGGTCCAGGGTCCTATTATGGCTACACCTTC
few | - | TRBJ1-1 | TRBV28 | 16 | CASSLAELGGNTEAFF | TGTGCCAGCAGTTTAGCAGAATTGGGAGGGAACACTGAAGCTTTCTTT
- | - | TRBJ2-4 | TRBV27 | 12 | CASIGDNGIQYF | TGTGCCAGCATAGGGGACAACGGCATTCAGTACTTC
- | TRBD1 | TRBJ2-7 | TRBV5-1 | 12 | CASSPSGQEQYF | TGCGCCAGCAGCCCATCGGGACAGGAGCAGTACTTC